This TCR beta chain stems from a study of T-cell reconstitution after alpha-beta-depleted transplantation in children. Points from the study as a whole: The high TCRbeta diversity at day 60 in some patients came from surviving recipient T cells and thymic progenitors. Diversity and T-cell counts at one year after transplant derived mostly from new T cells.

The CDR3 has 16 amino acids. Trimming took off 1 base at V and 5 bases at J, with 21 bases between the two ends. Germline CDR1 reads SQVTM; CDR2 reads ANQGSEA. This clonotype showed up many times. Its antigen is still unknown. Unique molecular identifiers were incorporated during preparation of the TCRbeta library. TCRdb passed the PCR reads through MiXCR, listing each CDR3 protein once. The sample records over 400,000 distinct CDR3 sequences, roughly 44% being singletons. Sequencing used PBMCs, obtained before TCRalphabeta/CD19-depleted stem cell transplant. This chain links TRBV29-1 with TRBJ2-7; D is possibly TRBD1 or TRBD2 (5 bases each). The TCR was taken from a girl aged 2-10 years with aplastic anemia, due to receive a stem cell transplant. DNA for the CDR3: TGCAGCGTTGAAGTCAACACCGGGGCCCTGGGGGACGAGCAGTACTTC. Protein product: CSVEVNTGALGDEQYF.